The clone carrying this T cell receptor (beta chain) was seen a handful of times. No antigen is known for it. Germline loops: CDR1 SEHNR, CDR2 FQNEAQ (reference sequence). V shed 1 base, J shed 7 bases, and the junction held 11 bases outside the gene matches. The CDR3 consists of 17 residues. Via MiXCR, TCRdb re-called the 5' RACE reads, giving one row per CDR3 protein. This table has approximately 250,000 distinct CDR3 sequences, 16% appearing once. This sample was included in a study of T-cell memory formation after mild COVID-19. Overall study results and limits: Day 15 to 85 contractors were CD4/CD8 balanced; later expanders leaned CD4+.

The sample comprised PBMCs or a T cell subset sorted from them (not recorded which). The chain combines TRBV7-9 with TRBJ2-1; TRBD2 matches 9 bases. The TCR comes from a man aged 18 to 30 who had mild COVID-19 (a few samples of this study predate the infection). Cell type and time point are not known. CDR3 sequence reads: CASSLEGGGGASNEQFF. The CDR3 coding sequence is TGTGCCAGCAGCTTAGAAGGCGGCGGGGGGGCCTCAAATGAGCAGTTCTTC.